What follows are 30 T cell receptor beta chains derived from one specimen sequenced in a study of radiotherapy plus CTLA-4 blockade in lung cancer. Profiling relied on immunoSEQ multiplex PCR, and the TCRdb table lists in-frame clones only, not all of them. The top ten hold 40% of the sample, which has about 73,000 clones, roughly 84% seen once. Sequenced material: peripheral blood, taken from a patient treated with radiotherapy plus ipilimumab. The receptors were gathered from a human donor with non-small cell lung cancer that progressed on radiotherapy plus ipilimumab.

CDR3 region: CASSFRGGLAGGYNEQFF. The DNA for the CDR3 is TGTGCCAGCAGCTTCCGTGGCGGTTTAGCGGGAGGCTACAATGAGCAGTTCTTC. V and J are TRBV7-9 and TRBJ2-1; TRBD2 matches 10 bases. The V gene end was trimmed by 3 bases and the J gene end by 3 bases; junction bases not matched to a gene: 11. CDR1 SEHNR and CDR2 FQNEAQ come from the germline V gene (reference sequence). The CDR3 contains 18 residues.

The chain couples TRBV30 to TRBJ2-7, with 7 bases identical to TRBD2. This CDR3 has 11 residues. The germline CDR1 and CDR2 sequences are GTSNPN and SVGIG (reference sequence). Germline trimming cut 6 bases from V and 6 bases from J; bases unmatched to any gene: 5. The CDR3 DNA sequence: TGTGCCTGCCTAACTAGCGCCGAGCAGTACGTC. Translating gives CACLTSAEQYV.

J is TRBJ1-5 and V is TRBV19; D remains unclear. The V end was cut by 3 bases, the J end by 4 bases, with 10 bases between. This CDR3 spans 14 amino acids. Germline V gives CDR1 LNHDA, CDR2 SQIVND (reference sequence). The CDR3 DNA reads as TGTGCCAGTAGTATTGTCCGGACTAATCAGCCCCAGCATTTT. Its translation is CASSIVRTNQPQHF.

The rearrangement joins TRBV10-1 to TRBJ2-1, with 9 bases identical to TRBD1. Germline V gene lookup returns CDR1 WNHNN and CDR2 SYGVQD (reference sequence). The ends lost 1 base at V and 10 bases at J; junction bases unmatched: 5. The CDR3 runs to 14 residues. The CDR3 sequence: CASSEWGQGGEQFF. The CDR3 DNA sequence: TGCGCCAGCAGTGAGTGGGGACAGGGTGGGGAGCAGTTCTTC.

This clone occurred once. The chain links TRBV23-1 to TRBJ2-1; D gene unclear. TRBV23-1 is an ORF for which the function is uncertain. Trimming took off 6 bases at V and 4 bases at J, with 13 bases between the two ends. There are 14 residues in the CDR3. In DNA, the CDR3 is TGCGCCAGCAGCAGCTGCCCGGCATACAATGAGCAGTTCTTC. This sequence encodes CASSSCPAYNEQFF.

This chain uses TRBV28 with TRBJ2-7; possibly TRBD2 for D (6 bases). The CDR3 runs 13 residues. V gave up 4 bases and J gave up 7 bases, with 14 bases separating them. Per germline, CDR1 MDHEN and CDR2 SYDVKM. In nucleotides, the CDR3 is TGTGCCAGCAGTTCGGGGGACGCCCCAGAGCAGTACGTC. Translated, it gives CASSSGDAPEQYV.

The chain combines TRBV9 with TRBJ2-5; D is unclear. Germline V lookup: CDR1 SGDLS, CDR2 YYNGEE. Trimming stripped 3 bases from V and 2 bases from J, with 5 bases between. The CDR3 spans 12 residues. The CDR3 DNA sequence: TGTGCCAGCAGCGCCTCACAAGAGACCCAGTACTTC. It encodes CASSASQETQYF.

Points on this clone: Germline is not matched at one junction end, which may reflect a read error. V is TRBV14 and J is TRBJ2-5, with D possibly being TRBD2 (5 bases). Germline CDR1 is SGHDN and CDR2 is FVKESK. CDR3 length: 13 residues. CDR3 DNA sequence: TGTGCCAGCAGCCAAGGACTACCGGAGAACCAGTACTTC. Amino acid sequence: CASSQGLPENQYF.

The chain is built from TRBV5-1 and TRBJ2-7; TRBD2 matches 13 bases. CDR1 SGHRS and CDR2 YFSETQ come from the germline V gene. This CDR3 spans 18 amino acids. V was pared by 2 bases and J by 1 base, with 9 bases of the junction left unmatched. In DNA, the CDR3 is TGCGCCAGCAGCTTAACTACTAGCGGGAGGGCCGTGTCCTACGAGCAGTACTTC. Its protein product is CASSLTTSGRAVSYEQYF.

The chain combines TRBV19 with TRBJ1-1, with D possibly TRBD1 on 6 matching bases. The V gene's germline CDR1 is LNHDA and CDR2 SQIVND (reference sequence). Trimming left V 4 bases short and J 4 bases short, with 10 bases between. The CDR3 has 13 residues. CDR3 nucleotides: TGTGCCAGTAGTAAAACAGGGACCACTGAAGCTTTCTTT. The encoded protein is CASSKTGTTEAFF.

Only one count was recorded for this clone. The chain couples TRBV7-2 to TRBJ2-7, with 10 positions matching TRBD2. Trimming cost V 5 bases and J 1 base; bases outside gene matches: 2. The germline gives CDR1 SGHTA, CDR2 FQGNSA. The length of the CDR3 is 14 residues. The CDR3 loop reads CASSGSGRSYEQYF. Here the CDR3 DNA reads TGTGCCAGCAGCGGTAGCGGGAGGTCCTACGAGCAGTACTTC.

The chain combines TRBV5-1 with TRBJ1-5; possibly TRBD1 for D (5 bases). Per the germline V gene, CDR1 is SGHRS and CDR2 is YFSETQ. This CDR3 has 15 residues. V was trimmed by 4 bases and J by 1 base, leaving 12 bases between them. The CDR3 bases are TGCGCCAGCAGCCTGGGTGGGGACAGCAATCAGCCCCAGCATTTT. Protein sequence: CASSLGGDSNQPQHF. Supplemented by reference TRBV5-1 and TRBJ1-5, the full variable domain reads KAGVTQTPRYLIKTRGQQVTLSCSPISGHRSVSWYQQTPGQGLQFLFEYFSETQRNKGNFPGRFSGRQFSNSRSEMNVSTLELGDSALYLCASSLGGDSNQPQHFGDGTRLSIL.

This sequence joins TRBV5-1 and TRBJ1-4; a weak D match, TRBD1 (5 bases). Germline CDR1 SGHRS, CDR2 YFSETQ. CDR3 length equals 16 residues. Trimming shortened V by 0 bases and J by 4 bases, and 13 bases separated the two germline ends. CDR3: CASSLAGGVSNEKLFF. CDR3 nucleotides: TGCGCCAGCAGCTTGGCCGGAGGGGTCAGTAATGAAAAACTGTTTTTT.

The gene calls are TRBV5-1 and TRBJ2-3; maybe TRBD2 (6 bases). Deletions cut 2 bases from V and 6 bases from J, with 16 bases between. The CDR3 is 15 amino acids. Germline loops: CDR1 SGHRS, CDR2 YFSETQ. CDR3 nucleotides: TGCGCCAGCAGCTTAACGGCTAGCGCGGGGGATACGCAGTATTTT. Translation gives CASSLTASAGDTQYF.

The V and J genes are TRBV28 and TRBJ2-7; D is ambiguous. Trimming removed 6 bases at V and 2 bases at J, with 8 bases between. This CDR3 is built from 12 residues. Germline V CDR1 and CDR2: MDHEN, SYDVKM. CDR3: CASRQFPYEQYF. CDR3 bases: TGTGCCAGCAGGCAGTTCCCCTACGAGCAGTACTTC.

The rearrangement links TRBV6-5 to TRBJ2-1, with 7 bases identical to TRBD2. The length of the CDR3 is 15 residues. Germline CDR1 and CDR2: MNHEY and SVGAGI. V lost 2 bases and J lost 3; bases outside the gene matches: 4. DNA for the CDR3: TGTGCCAGCAGTTACAGGGAGGGCCTCTACAATGAGCAGTTCTTC. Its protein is CASSYREGLYNEQFF.

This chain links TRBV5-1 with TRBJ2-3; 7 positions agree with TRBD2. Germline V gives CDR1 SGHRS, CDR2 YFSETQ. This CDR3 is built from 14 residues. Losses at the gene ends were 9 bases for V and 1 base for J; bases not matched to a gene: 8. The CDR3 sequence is CATSNLAGTDTQYF. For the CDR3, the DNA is TGCGCCACCTCAAATCTAGCGGGCACAGATACGCAGTATTTT.

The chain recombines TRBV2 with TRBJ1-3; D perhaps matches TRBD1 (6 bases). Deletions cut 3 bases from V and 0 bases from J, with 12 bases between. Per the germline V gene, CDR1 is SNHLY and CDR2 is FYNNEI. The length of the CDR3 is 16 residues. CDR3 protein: CASSDSGAFSGNTIYF. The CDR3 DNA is TGTGCCAGCAGTGATTCGGGGGCTTTCTCTGGAAACACCATATATTTT.

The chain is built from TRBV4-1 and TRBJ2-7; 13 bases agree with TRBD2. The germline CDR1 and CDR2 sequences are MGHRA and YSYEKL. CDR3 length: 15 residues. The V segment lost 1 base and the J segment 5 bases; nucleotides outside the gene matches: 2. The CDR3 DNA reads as TGCGCCAGCAGCCAAGGACTAGCGGGAGGTAACGAGCAGTACTTC. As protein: CASSQGLAGGNEQYF.

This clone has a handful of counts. CDR3 in DNA: TGTGCCAGCAGATACACCGGGACAAGGGATCAGCCCCAGCATTTT. It yields the protein CASRYTGTRDQPQHF. The V gene is TRBV21-1, the J gene TRBJ1-5; the D call in the table, TRBD1, was not verified against the DNA. TRBV21-1 is flagged as a pseudogene. The CDR3 has 15 amino acids.

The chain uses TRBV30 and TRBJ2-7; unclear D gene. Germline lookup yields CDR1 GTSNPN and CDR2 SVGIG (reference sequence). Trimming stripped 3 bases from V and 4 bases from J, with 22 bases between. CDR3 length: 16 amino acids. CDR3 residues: CAWSRVGVTKSYEQYV. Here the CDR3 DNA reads TGTGCCTGGAGCAGAGTTGGGGTAACGAAATCGTACGAGCAGTACGTC.

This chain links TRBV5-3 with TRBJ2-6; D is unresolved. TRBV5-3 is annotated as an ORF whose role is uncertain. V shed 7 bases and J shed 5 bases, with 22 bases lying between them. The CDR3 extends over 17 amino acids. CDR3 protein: CARAFKCEQSRANVLTF. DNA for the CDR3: TGTGCCAGAGCATTTAAATGTGAACAAAGTCGGGCCAACGTCCTGACTTTC.

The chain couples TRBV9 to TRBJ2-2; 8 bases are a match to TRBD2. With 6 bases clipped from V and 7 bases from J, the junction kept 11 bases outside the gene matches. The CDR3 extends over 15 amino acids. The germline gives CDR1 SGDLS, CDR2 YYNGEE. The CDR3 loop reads CASKGTSGLSGELFF. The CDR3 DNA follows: TGTGCCAGCAAGGGTACTAGCGGCCTCAGCGGGGAGCTGTTTTTT.

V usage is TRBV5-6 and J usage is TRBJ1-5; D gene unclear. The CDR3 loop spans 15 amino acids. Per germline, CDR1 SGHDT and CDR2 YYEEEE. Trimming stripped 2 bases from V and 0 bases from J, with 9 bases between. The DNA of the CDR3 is TGTGCCAGCAGCTTAGGAGGGATTAGCAATCAGCCCCAGCATTTT. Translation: CASSLGGISNQPQHF.

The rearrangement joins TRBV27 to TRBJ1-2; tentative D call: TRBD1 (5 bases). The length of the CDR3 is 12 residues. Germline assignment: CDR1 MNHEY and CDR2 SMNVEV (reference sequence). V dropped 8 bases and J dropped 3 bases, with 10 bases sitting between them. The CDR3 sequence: CASRGGYYGYTF. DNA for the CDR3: TGTGCCAGCCGCGGGGGATACTATGGCTACACCTTC.

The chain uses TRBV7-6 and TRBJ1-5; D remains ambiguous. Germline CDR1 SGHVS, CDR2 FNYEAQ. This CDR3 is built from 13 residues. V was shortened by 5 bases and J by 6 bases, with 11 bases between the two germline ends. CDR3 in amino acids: CASSPLAGQPQHF. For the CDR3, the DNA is TGTGCCAGCAGCCCATTGGCGGGTCAGCCCCAGCATTTT.

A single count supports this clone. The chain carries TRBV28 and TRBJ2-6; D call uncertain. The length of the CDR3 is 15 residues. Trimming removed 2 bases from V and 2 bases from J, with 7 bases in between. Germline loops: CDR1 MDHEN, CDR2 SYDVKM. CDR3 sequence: CASSLVGTGANVLTF. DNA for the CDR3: TGTGCCAGCAGTTTAGTTGGGACTGGGGCCAACGTCCTGACTTTC.

CDR3 DNA: TGTGCCAGCAGTTCGGGACTAGCGGGGACCTACGAGCAGTACTTC. This translates into CASSSGLAGTYEQYF. The rearrangement joins TRBV27 to TRBJ2-7, with TRBD2 matching 13 bases. This CDR3 region has 15 residues. Germline values: CDR1 MNHEY, CDR2 SMNVEV (reference sequence). V shed 4 bases and J 2 bases; nucleotides not matched to a gene: 2.

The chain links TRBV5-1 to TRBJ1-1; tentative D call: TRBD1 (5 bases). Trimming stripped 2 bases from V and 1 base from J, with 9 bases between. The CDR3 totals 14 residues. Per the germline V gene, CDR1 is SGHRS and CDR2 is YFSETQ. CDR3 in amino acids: CASSLRQQNTEAFF. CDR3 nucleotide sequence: TGCGCCAGCAGCTTACGACAGCAGAACACTGAAGCTTTCTTT.

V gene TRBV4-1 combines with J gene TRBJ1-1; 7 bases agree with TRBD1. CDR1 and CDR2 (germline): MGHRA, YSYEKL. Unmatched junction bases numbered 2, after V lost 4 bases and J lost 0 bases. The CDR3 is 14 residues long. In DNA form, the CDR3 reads TGCGCCAGCAGCCGACAGGGAATGAACACTGAAGCTTTCTTT. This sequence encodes CASSRQGMNTEAFF.